The T cell receptor (beta chain) described here comes from a study of chemoradiotherapy in HPV16-positive cancers. Study-wide results and limits: For HPV16-positive patients, expanding HPV-responsive T cells associated with longer recurrence-free survival.

Using immunoSEQ multiplex PCR, the repertoire was profiled, and TCRdb retains in-frame clones only, with some absent. There are roughly 70,000 clones in the sample; around nine tenths occur only once, and under 4.5% lies in the top ten. Notes on this clone: Its cognate antigen is unknown.

The CDR3 has 16 residues. V shed 0 bases and J 4 bases; nucleotides not matched to a gene: 0. CDR1 is SGHRS, CDR2 YFSETQ, per germline. The source of this sequence is a human donor with HPV-associated anogenital cancer. This chain links TRBV5-1 with TRBJ2-3; 15 positions agree with TRBD2. Sample: blood, taken from a patient who underwent chemoradiotherapy. The CDR3 DNA reads TGCGCCAGCAGCTTGGGGACTAGCGGGGGGGCAGATACGCAGTATTTT. Its protein is CASSLGTSGGADTQYF.